These T cell receptor beta chains were read from a single sample in a study of blood T cell repertoires in COVID-19. The data were produced by immunoSEQ multiplex PCR, yet TCRdb's version contains in-frame clones alone and is incomplete. The table has 150,000 to 200,000 clones, roughly 90% seen once. Sequenced sample: peripheral blood. The source is a man aged 50-59 years with acute or convalescent COVID-19. CDR3s include the opening cysteine and the closing phenylalanine or tryptophan.

j_call | v_call | cdr3_aa
TRBJ1-1 | TRBV4-2 | CASSQVGGANTEAFF
TRBJ2-3 | TRBV10-3 | CAISGGTGHGTQYF
TRBJ2-3 | TRBV7-3 | CASSPGTLDRDTQYF
TRBJ1-4 | TRBV5-4 | CASSWGGTNEKLFF
TRBJ2-2 | TRBV4-2 | CASSQDGGVGSGELFF
TRBJ2-2 | TRBV24-1 | CATGAGVRTGELFF
TRBJ2-7 | TRBV5-1 | CASSSGTGGPYEQYF
TRBJ2-2 | TRBV7-9 | CASSLPTGELFF
TRBJ2-3 | TRBV4-1 | CASSQVAPPDTQYF
TRBJ2-1 | TRBV7-2 | CASSLVASGSNEQFF
TRBJ2-7 | TRBV3-1/TRBV3-2 | CASSQRRGRVGYEQYF
TRBJ2-2 | TRBV19 | CASNPGGNTGELFF
TRBJ2-3 | TRBV7-9 | CASSPRDTDSDTQYF
TRBJ2-1 | TRBV9 | CASSVGGRPSYNEQFF
TRBJ2-2 | TRBV27 | CASSYERQNTGELFF
TRBJ1-4 | TRBV19 | CASSQGGADNEKLFF
TRBJ2-7 | TRBV4-1 | CASSRGLGAYEQYF
TRBJ2-3 | TRBV2 | CASSRYRDTQYF
TRBJ2-7 | TRBV19 | CASSSQGSSYEQYF
TRBJ1-1 | TRBV18 | CASSPRDSMNTEAFF
TRBJ2-2 | TRBV6-5 | CASSYSSGFTGELFF
TRBJ2-3 | TRBV7-2 | CASRPRGGGGLDTQYF
TRBJ2-3 | TRBV27 | CASSITPRAGGPADTQYF
TRBJ2-5 | TRBV19 | CASSSSRASQETQYF